A selection of T cell receptor beta chains follows, all from one sample in a study of blood T cell repertoires in COVID-19. Assay: immunoSEQ multiplex PCR; the TCRdb copy retains only in-frame clones and omits some. The sample lists 220,000 or so clones, around 83% occurring once. Sequencing was carried out using peripheral blood. The source is an elderly woman with COVID-19, enrolled during active disease. Each CDR3 is given with its conserved first and last residue. D genes are given only for firm matches. The size of a clone is reported for some rows only, either as once, few or many, or as a class for expanded clones.

J,size,V,D,DNA,CDR3
TRBJ1-3,.,TRBV12-2,.,TGTGCAAGTCGCTTAGCGGGCCGGGGGAACACAGAGAACTCTGGAAACACCATATATTTT,CASRLAGRGNTENSGNTIYF
TRBJ1-2,.,TRBV6-5,TRBD1,TGTGCCAGCACCATAGAAGACAGGGACGGAAGATACACCTTC,CASTIEDRDGRYTF
TRBJ2-7,.,TRBV11-1,TRBD2,TGTGCCAGCAGCCACGGGACTAGCGGTTACTCCTACGAGCAGTACTTC,CASSHGTSGYSYEQYF
TRBJ1-1,.,TRBV28,TRBD1,TGTGCCAGCACCCCGCCCCCGGGACAGGGAATTCCGAACACTGAAGCTTTCTTT,CASTPPPGQGIPNTEAFF
TRBJ2-5,.,TRBV10-2,.,TGCGCCAGCTACCCTCCCGGAGGAGAAGAGACCCAGTACTTC,CASYPPGGEETQYF
TRBJ2-5,.,TRBV2,TRBD1,TGTGCCAGCAGTAATCAGGGGGCCCCCCAAGAGACCCAGTACTTC,CASSNQGAPQETQYF
TRBJ2-6,.,TRBV11-3,TRBD1,TGTGCCAGCAGCATGACAGGGGGTGGTGGGGCCAACGTCCTGACTTTC,CASSMTGGGGANVLTF
TRBJ2-3,.,TRBV18,.,TGTGCCAGCTCACCGGGAGGCACGGCAGATACGCAGTATTTT,CASSPGGTADTQYF
TRBJ2-7,.,TRBV5-6,.,TGTGCCAGCAGCCACTACACAGGGCGGAACGAGCAGTACTTC,CASSHYTGRNEQYF
TRBJ2-2,.,TRBV9,TRBD1,TGTGCCAGCAGCCGGACAGGGCAGAGCACCGGGGAGCTGTTTTTT,CASSRTGQSTGELFF
TRBJ2-2,.,TRBV3-1/TRBV3-2,TRBD1,TGTGCCAGCAGCCAAGCTTCTTTGACAGGGATCACCGGGGAGCTGTTTTTT,CASSQASLTGITGELFF
TRBJ1-6,once,TRBV28,.,TGTGCCAGCAACCCGGAGGGCATCCCGAGTAATAATTCACCCCTCCACTTT,CASNPEGIPSNNSPLHF
TRBJ2-5,.,TRBV28,.,TGTGCCAGCACCTCCTCGGGTAGTTTCGGGTACCAAGAGACCCAGTACTTC,CASTSSGSFGYQETQYF
TRBJ2-7,.,TRBV7-2,.,TGTGCCAGCAGCTTAGCGGGAGCCCTGTACTTC,CASSLAGALYF
TRBJ1-1,.,TRBV7-2,.,TGTGCCAGCAGCAAGTCGACAGGTTCGTTTGGAGCTTTCTTT,CASSKSTGSFGAFF
TRBJ2-5,.,TRBV7-3,.,TGTGCCAGCAGCTTAATCGGGCAAGAGACCCAGTACTTC,CASSLIGQETQYF
TRBJ2-5,.,TRBV12-5,.,TGTGCTAGTGGTTTGGGGCGAGGTTTGGAGACCCAGTACTTC,CASGLGRGLETQYF
TRBJ2-1,.,TRBV30,.,TGTGCCTGGCTTCAGGGGCCGATGCTCAATGAGCAGTTCTTC,CAWLQGPMLNEQFF
TRBJ2-3,.,TRBV11-2,.,TGTGCCAGCACTTTCTCCGGGGGCACAGATACGCAGTATTTT,CASTFSGGTDTQYF
TRBJ2-2,.,TRBV6-5,TRBD1,TGTGCCACGGGGACAGGGGACACCGGGGAGCTGTTTTTT,CATGTGDTGELFF
TRBJ2-3,.,TRBV9,.,TGTGCCAGCAGCGTAGCCAGTAGCACAGATACGCAGTATTTT,CASSVASSTDTQYF
TRBJ2-1,.,TRBV7-9,TRBD1,TGTGCCAGCAGACCGACAGGGGCCGCCGTCAATGAGCAGTTCTTC,CASRPTGAAVNEQFF
TRBJ2-1,once,TRBV24-1,TRBD2,TGTGCCACCAGTGATCCTACCGGGACTAGGTCATTCGATGAGCAGTTCTTC,CATSDPTGTRSFDEQFF
TRBJ1-5,.,TRBV7-2,.,TGTGCCAGCAGCTCCGACACCTATTCGCCCCAGCATTTT,CASSSDTYSPQHF
TRBJ1-1,.,TRBV7-5,.,TGTGCCAGAAGCTTAGAGGGGGGGCAGGCTTTCTTT,CARSLEGGQAFF
TRBJ2-7,.,TRBV6-2/TRBV6-3,TRBD1,TGTGCCAGCAGTTTCCTCGGGACAGGGGCCTACGAGCAGTACTTC,CASSFLGTGAYEQYF
TRBJ1-2,once,TRBV29-1,TRBD1,TGCAGCGTTGAAGGGGACAGGGTGGGTGGCTACACCTTC,CSVEGDRVGGYTF
TRBJ1-1,.,TRBV7-9,.,TGTGCCAGCAGCTTAGGGGTCGGGGGACTAGGGGCCACTGAAGCTTTCTTT,CASSLGVGGLGATEAFF
TRBJ2-5,.,TRBV5-1,.,TGCGCCAGCAGCTTGGAAGCAGGGCAAGGGACCCAGTACTTC,CASSLEAGQGTQYF
TRBJ2-3,.,TRBV5-4,.,TGTGCCAGCAGCTTGGCGAGGGATACGCAGTATTTT,CASSLARDTQYF
TRBJ1-2,few,TRBV30,.,TGTGCCTGGAGGAAGGAGATGGGCTATGGCTACACCTTC,CAWRKEMGYGYTF
TRBJ1-5,.,TRBV5-5,.,TGTGCCAGCAGCTTGGTGGGGGGTATAAATCAGCCCCAGCATTTT,CASSLVGGINQPQHF
TRBJ1-1,.,TRBV27,TRBD1,TGTGCCAGCAGTTTAGGGGGACAGGGGAAAAGAGCTTTCTTT,CASSLGGQGKRAFF
TRBJ1-1,.,TRBV18,.,TGTGCCAGCTCACCGCGGGAGGGCACTGAAGCTTTCTTT,CASSPREGTEAFF
TRBJ2-5,.,TRBV11-2,TRBD2,TGTGCCAGCAGCTTATCTAGCGGGAGGGGAGGCGAGACCCAGTACTTC,CASSLSSGRGGETQYF
TRBJ2-3,.,TRBV7-2,TRBD2,TGTGCCAGCAGCTATCAGAGGGTAGCGGGCTCACTTGGGTTT,CASSYQRVAGSLGF
TRBJ1-4,.,TRBV19,.,TGTGCCAGTAGTGCCCGACAGACGATAAATGAAAAACTGTTTTTT,CASSARQTINEKLFF
TRBJ2-7,.,TRBV5-1,TRBD2,TGCGCCAGCAGCTTCACCCAAGCGGGAGCCGAGCAGTACTTC,CASSFTQAGAEQYF